This passage covers 13 T cell receptor beta chains from one sample sequenced in a study of tumor-infiltrating lymphocytes in oesophageal squamous cell carcinoma. TCRdb ran MiXCR on the reads and lists one entry per CDR3 protein. Counted here are more than 9,500 distinct CDR3 sequences, about three fifths occurring once; the ten biggest clones make up less than 75%. The sequencing input was blood. The receptors stem from a female donor with esophageal squamous cell carcinoma.

This clonotype showed up many times. It may be a read error: a sequence one base away is much more abundant. The CDR3 sequence is CASSEGNSFTQFF. The DNA for the CDR3 is TGTGCCAGCAGTGAAGGGAACAGCTTTACCCAGTTCTTC. This chain connects TRBV6-1 to TRBJ2-5; D remains unclear. The end of the DNA is better explained by TRBJ2-1, so the J call may be wrong. From germline, CDR1 is MNHNS and CDR2 SASEGT. The CDR3 loop spans 13 amino acids.

The sample holds one count of this clonotype. The gene calls are TRBV6-6 and TRBJ2-1; 8 bases fit TRBD2. This CDR3 contains 15 residues. The germline CDR1 and CDR2 sequences are MNHNY and SVGAGI (reference sequence). After removal of 6 bases from V and 10 bases from J, the junction contained 14 bases not matched to a gene. The CDR3 spells CASSTTSGRYYEQFF. The CDR3 region has the DNA TGTGCCAGCAGCACCACTAGCGGTAGGTACTACGAGCAGTTCTTC.

The chain carries TRBV7-6 and TRBJ2-7, with TRBD1 matching 10 bases. J lost 4 bases, V lost 5 bases, and 2 bases had no gene match. Looked up from germline, CDR1 is SGHVS and CDR2 is FNYEAQ. The CDR3 length is 13 residues. The CDR3 bases are TGTGCCAGCAGCAGGGACAGGGGATACGAGCAGTACTTC. It codes for CASSRDRGYEQYF.

At least ten counts were recorded for this clonotype. This rearrangement joins TRBV19 to TRBJ2-6; D could derive from TRBD1 or TRBD2 (6 bases each). This CDR3 has 16 amino acids. Trimming stripped 4 bases from V and 1 base from J, with 11 bases between. Germline values: CDR1 LNHDA, CDR2 SQIVND (reference sequence). CDR3 residues: CASSNRGLSGANVLTF. The CDR3 DNA sequence: TGTGCCAGTAGTAACCGGGGGCTGTCTGGGGCCAACGTCCTGACTTTC.

Turning to this clonotype: Since no conserved phenylalanine or tryptophan closes the CDR3, a read error is the likely cause. DNA of the CDR3: TGTGCCAGCAGTGATACAGGGGGCGCGGAGACCCAGTACTAC. This sequence encodes CASSDTGGAETQYY. V usage is TRBV6-1 and J usage is TRBJ2-5; 9 bases line up with TRBD1. V shed 3 bases and J 5 bases; nucleotides not matched to a gene: 4. This CDR3 has 14 amino acids. Per the germline V gene, CDR1 is MNHNS and CDR2 is SASEGT.

This chain connects TRBV7-3 to TRBJ1-1; no reliable D call. The CDR3 is made up of 14 amino acids. The germline gives CDR1 SGHTA, CDR2 FQGTGA. With 1 base removed from V and 0 bases from J, the gap between germline ends came to 6 bases. In DNA form, the CDR3 reads TGTGCCAGCAGCTTAAGCGGATTGAACACTGAAGCTTTCTTT. Its protein is CASSLSGLNTEAFF.

This clonotype ranks as medium-sized (0.01 to 0.1%). V gene TRBV6-1 combines with J gene TRBJ2-7; 10 bases fit TRBD2. After removal of 5 bases from V and 5 bases from J, the junction contained 9 bases not matched to a gene. Per the germline V gene, CDR1 is MNHNS and CDR2 is SASEGT. The CDR3 runs to 15 residues. CDR3 protein: CASSPMSGRGHEQYF. DNA of the CDR3: TGTGCCAGCAGTCCAATGAGCGGGAGGGGACACGAGCAGTACTTC.

This clonotype has a handful of counts. This sequence joins TRBV27 and TRBJ1-2, with 10 bases that match TRBD1. Germline CDR1 is MNHEY and CDR2 is SMNVEV (reference sequence). This CDR3 spans 14 amino acids. Trimming took 4 bases from V and 7 from J; bases not matched to a gene: 6. The CDR3 DNA sequence: TGTGCCAGCAGTTCCGGGACAGGGGCGGGTGGCTACACCTTC. Protein: CASSSGTGAGGYTF.

The chain joins TRBV7-3 to TRBJ2-1; 7 bases are a match to TRBD2. The J call could be wrong; TRBJ2-7 is a better fit for the DNA end. The CDR3 loop spans 18 amino acids. Germline values: CDR1 SGHTA, CDR2 FQGTGA. CDR3 region: CASSSQRRVGGVYNEQYF. The CDR3 DNA is TGTGCCAGCAGCTCACAAAGAAGGGTGGGGGGGGTCTACAATGAGCAGTACTTC.

By sample share, this clonotype is large. The rearrangement joins TRBV7-9 to TRBJ2-1; 9 nucleotides match TRBD1. This CDR3 contains 17 residues. The trim removed 2 bases at V and 5 bases at J, leaving 10 bases unmatched. The germline V gene encodes CDR1 SEHNR and CDR2 FQNEAQ (reference sequence). The CDR3 coding sequence is TGTGCCAGCAGCTTAAAAGGAAGAGGGGACAGGGACAATGAGCAGTTCTTC. Translating gives CASSLKGRGDRDNEQFF. The whole variable domain, remainder taken from reference TRBV7-9 and TRBJ2-1, is DTGVSQNPRHKITKRGQNVTFRCDPISEHNRLYWYRQTLGQGPEFLTYFQNEAQLEKSRLLSDRFSAERPKGSFSTLEIQRTEQGDSAMYLCASSLKGRGDRDNEQFFGPGTRLTVL.

This clonotype was recorded once. The V gene is TRBV6-2 or TRBV6-3, the J gene TRBJ2-7; TRBD1 aligns across 9 bases. The V and J ends lost 6 bases and 4 bases, in that order; junction bases with no gene match: 7. Germline-derived CDR1 and CDR2 are MNHEY and SVGEGT. The CDR3 totals 14 residues. The CDR3 DNA reads TGTGCCAGCAGCGTCCGGGACAGGGAATACGAGCAGTACTTC. Its protein product is CASSVRDREYEQYF.

The rearrangement links TRBV7-4 to TRBJ2-3; no clear D gene. The J call may be in error: the DNA end matches TRBJ2-5 better. CDR3 length: 14 amino acids. Germline V gene sequence: CDR1 SGHVT, CDR2 SQSDAQ. The CDR3 nucleotides read TGTGCCAGCAGCTTACGGGCGGTACAAGAGACCCAGTACTTC. As protein: CASSLRAVQETQYF.

The gene calls are TRBV24-1 and TRBJ2-1; 8 bases align to TRBD2. Germline V gene data show CDR1 as KGHDR and CDR2 as SFDVKD. The CDR3 has 16 amino acids. Germline trimming cut 4 bases from V and 6 bases from J; bases unmatched to any gene: 10. The CDR3: CATSEPRGGTGNEQFF. The CDR3 nucleotides are TGTGCCACCAGTGAGCCTCGGGGGGGAACTGGCAATGAGCAGTTCTTC.